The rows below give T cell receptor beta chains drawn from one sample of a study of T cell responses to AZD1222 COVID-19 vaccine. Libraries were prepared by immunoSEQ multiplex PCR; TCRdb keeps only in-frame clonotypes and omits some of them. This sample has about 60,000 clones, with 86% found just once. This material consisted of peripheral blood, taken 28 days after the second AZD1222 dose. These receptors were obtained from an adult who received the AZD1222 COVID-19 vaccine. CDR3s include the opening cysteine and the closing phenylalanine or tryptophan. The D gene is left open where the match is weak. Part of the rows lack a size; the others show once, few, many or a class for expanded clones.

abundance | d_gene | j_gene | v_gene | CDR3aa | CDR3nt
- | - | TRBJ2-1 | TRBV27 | CATGNGTLGQFF | TGTGCCACCGGGAATGGGACATTGGGGCAGTTCTTC
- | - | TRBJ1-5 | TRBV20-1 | CSAGNQPQHF | TGCAGTGCTGGCAATCAGCCCCAGCATTTT
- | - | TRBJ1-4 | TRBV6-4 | CASSDRAGEKLFF | TGTGCCAGCAGTGACCGGGCTGGAGAAAAACTGTTTTTT
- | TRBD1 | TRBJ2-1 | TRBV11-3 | CASSGQVSYNEQFF | TGTGCCAGCAGCGGACAGGTTTCCTACAATGAGCAGTTCTTC
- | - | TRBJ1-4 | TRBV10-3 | CAISEMAGEKLFF | TGTGCCATCAGTGAGATGGCGGGTGAAAAACTGTTTTTT
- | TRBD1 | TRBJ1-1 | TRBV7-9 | CASIGDSLITEAFF | TGTGCCAGCATCGGGGACAGCCTTATCACTGAAGCTTTCTTT
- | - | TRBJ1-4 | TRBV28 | CASSLVVTNEKLFF | TGTGCCAGCAGCCTAGTTGTGACTAATGAAAAACTGTTTTTT
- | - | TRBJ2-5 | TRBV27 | CASIINLHSSRTQYF | TGTGCCAGCATCATCAACCTGCATTCTTCGAGGACCCAGTACTTC
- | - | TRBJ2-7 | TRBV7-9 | CASTRERGSSYEQYF | TGTGCCAGCACCCGAGAAAGAGGGAGCTCCTACGAGCAGTACTTC
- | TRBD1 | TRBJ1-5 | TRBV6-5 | CASSYRRTGNQPQHF | TGTGCCAGCAGTTACCGTAGGACAGGGAATCAGCCCCAGCATTTT
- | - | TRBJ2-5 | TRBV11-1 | CASSPRTEETQYF | TGTGCCAGCAGCCCCAGGACTGAAGAGACCCAGTACTTC
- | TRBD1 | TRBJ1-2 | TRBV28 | CASSGTGTASYGYTF | TGTGCCAGCAGCGGAACCGGGACAGCGTCCTATGGCTACACCTTC
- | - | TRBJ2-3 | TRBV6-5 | CASSYGLFTDTQYF | TGTGCCAGCAGTTACGGGCTTTTCACAGATACGCAGTATTTT
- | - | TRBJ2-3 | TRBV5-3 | CARSWPVSTDTQYF | TGTGCCAGAAGCTGGCCAGTAAGCACAGATACGCAGTATTTT
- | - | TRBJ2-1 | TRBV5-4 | CASSLDTNEQFF | TGTGCCAGCAGCTTGGACACTAATGAGCAGTTCTTC
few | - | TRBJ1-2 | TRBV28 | CASSWFVGSYGYTF | TGTGCCAGCAGTTGGTTCGTGGGGTCCTATGGCTACACCTTC
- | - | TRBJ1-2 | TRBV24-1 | CATSDFRGSGYTF | TGTGCCACCAGTGATTTCCGTGGTTCTGGCTACACCTTC
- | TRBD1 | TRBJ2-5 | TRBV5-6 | CASSLGQGAGETQYF | TGTGCCAGCAGCTTGGGACAGGGGGCCGGGGAGACCCAGTACTTC
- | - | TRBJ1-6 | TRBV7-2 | CASSLTPLSPLHF | TGTGCCAGCAGCTTAACCCCTCTGTCACCCCTCCACTTT
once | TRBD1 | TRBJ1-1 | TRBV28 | CASSLTGGGGTEAFF | TGTGCCAGCAGCCTAACAGGGGGCGGGGGCACTGAAGCTTTCTTT
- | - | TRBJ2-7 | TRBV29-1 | CSVEDNANSYEQYF | TGCAGCGTTGAAGATAACGCCAACTCCTACGAGCAGTACTTC
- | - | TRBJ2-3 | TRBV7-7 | CASSLGGGIADTQYF | TGTGCTAGCAGCTTAGGGGGCGGGATTGCAGATACGCAGTATTTT
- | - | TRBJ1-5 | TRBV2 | CASTDISNQPQHF | TGTGCCAGCACGGACATTAGCAATCAGCCCCAGCATTTT
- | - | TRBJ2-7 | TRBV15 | CATSRTTGSPYEQYF | TGTGCCACCAGCAGAACTACAGGCTCCCCCTACGAGCAGTACTTC
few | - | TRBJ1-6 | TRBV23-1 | CASSHSTSGWPLHF | TGCGCCAGCAGTCACAGCACATCGGGTTGGCCCCTCCACTTT
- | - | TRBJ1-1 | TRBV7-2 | CASSSLMGAVTEAFF | TGTGCCAGCAGCTCTCTGATGGGGGCGGTCACTGAAGCTTTCTTT
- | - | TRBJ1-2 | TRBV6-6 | CASSHRDLNYGYTF | TGTGCCAGCAGTCACCGGGACCTCAACTATGGCTACACCTTC
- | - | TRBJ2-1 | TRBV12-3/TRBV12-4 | CASSPVGYNEQFF | TGTGCCAGCAGTCCCGTAGGGTACAATGAGCAGTTCTTC
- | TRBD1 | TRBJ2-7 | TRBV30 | CAWSVGTGFYEQYF | TGTGCCTGGAGTGTTGGGACAGGATTTTACGAGCAGTACTTC
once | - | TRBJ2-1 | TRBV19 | CASSRDGRDASLLAHHYEQFF | TGTGCCAGTAGTAGAGATGGCCGGGACGCCTCTTTACTCGCACACCACTATGAGCAGTTCTTC
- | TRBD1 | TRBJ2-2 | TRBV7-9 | CASSMLAGGGTGELFF | TGTGCCAGCAGCATGCTTGCAGGGGGTGGAACCGGGGAGCTGTTTTTT
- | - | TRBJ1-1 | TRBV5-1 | CASSLLATGEFVTEAFF | TGCGCCAGCAGCTTGCTCGCGACAGGAGAATTCGTCACTGAAGCTTTCTTT
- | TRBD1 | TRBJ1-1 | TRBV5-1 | CASSLFGTGVVMNTEAFF | TGCGCCAGCAGCTTATTTGGGACAGGGGTGGTCATGAACACTGAAGCTTTCTTT
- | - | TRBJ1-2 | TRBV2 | CASREEGIGGYTF | TGTGCCAGCAGGGAGGAGGGGATCGGTGGCTACACCTTC
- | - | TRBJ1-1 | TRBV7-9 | CASRARSMNTEAFF | TGTGCCAGCAGAGCCAGGAGCATGAACACTGAAGCTTTCTTT
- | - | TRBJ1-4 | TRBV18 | CASSPDSSNGKLFF | TGTGCCAGCTCACCGGACAGCTCTAATGGGAAACTGTTTTTT
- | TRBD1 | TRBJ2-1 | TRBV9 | CASSATGQGVNEQFF | TGTGCCAGCAGCGCCACGGGACAGGGGGTCAATGAGCAGTTCTTC
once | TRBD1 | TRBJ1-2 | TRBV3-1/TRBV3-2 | CASSPQGGGYGYTF | TGTGCCAGCAGCCCCCAGGGGGGCGGCTATGGCTACACCTTC
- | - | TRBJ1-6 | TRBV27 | CASSLVWGDSPNSPLHF | TGTGCCAGCAGTTTAGTGTGGGGCGATTCCCCTAATTCACCCCTCCACTTT
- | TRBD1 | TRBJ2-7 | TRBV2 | CATHGQGFGEQYF | TGTGCCACCCACGGACAGGGGTTCGGCGAGCAGTACTTC
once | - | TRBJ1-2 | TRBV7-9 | CASSTESYYGYTF | TGTGCCAGTTCGACAGAATCATACTATGGCTACACCTTC
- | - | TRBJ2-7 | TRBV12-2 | CASRLASDLAEGNISYEQYF | TGTGCAAGTCGCTTAGCGTCCGATTTAGCGGAGGGGAATATTTCCTACGAGCAGTACTTC
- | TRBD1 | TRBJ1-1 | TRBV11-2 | CASSPYAWTGGKTEAFF | TGTGCCAGCAGCCCATACGCCTGGACAGGGGGCAAAACTGAAGCTTTCTTT
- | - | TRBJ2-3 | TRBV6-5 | CASSQVADTDTQYF | TGTGCCAGCAGCCAGGTCGCGGACACAGATACGCAGTATTTT
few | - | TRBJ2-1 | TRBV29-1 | CSVNGEGSSYNEQFF | TGCAGCGTCAACGGTGAAGGGAGCTCCTACAATGAGCAGTTCTTC
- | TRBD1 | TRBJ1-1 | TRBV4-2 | CASSQGGQGNTEAFF | TGTGCCAGCAGCCAAGGTGGACAGGGGAACACTGAAGCTTTCTTT
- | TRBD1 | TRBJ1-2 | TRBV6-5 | CASSYSTGYNYGYTF | TGTGCCAGCAGTTACTCGACAGGGTATAACTATGGCTACACCTTC
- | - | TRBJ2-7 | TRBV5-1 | CASSLTFTYEQYF | TGCGCCAGCAGCTTAACATTTACCTACGAGCAGTACTTC
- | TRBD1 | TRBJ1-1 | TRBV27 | CASSRTGWEGTEAFF | TGTGCCAGCAGTCGGACAGGGTGGGAGGGCACTGAAGCTTTCTTT
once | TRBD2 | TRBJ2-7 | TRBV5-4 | CASSLAPRGGPSSYEQYF | TGTGCCAGCAGCTTGGCACCGCGGGGGGGACCAAGCTCCTACGAGCAGTACTTC
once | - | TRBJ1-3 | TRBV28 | CASSPLFRLGSGNTIYF | TGTGCCAGCAGCCCTCTTTTCCGTCTCGGATCTGGAAACACCATATATTTT
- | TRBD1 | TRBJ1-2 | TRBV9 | CASSGRDSHPLGYGYTF | TGTGCCAGCAGCGGACGGGACAGTCACCCTCTAGGCTATGGCTACACCTTC
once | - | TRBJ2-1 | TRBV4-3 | CASSQSRAGISYNEQFF | TGCGCCAGCAGCCAATCAAGAGCGGGTATTTCCTACAATGAGCAGTTCTTC
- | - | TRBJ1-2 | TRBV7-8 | CASSLYSYYGYTF | TGTGCCAGCAGCTTATATTCCTACTATGGCTACACCTTC
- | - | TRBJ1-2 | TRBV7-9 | CASSVSSGVNYGYTF | TGTGCCAGCAGTGTGTCGTCAGGCGTTAACTATGGCTACACCTTC
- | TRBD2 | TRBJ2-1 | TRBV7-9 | CASSFRLAGDNEQFF | TGTGCCAGCAGCTTCCGACTAGCGGGAGATAATGAGCAGTTCTTC
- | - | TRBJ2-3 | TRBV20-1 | CSALTDTQYF | TGCAGTGCCCTAACAGATACGCAGTATTTT
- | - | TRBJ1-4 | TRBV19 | CASSWSSTTNEKLFF | TGTGCCAGTAGCTGGAGTAGCACAACTAATGAAAAACTGTTTTTT
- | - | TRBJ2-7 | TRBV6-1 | CASSEAGLIGYEQYF | TGTGCCAGCAGTGAAGCCGGGTTGATAGGGTACGAGCAGTACTTC
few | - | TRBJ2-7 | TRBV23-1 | CASSRDSFEQYF | TGCGCCAGCAGTCGTGACAGTTTCGAGCAGTACTTC